This T cell receptor beta chain was observed in a study of T-cell memory formation after mild COVID-19. It was 5'RACE with constant-segment primers that produced the TCR alpha and TCR beta cDNA libraries, which carried sample barcodes and UMIs. TCRdb re-analysed the 5' RACE reads in MiXCR, keeping a single row per CDR3 protein. The sample records roughly 350,000 distinct CDR3 sequences, under 30% being singletons. The sequence was obtained from an adult woman who had mild COVID-19 (a few samples of this study predate the infection). Cell type and time point are not known. What was sequenced was PBMCs or a T cell subset sorted from them (not recorded which).

The CDR3 bases are TGTGCCAGCAGCACGGACAGGGACGAGCAGTACTTC. As protein: CASSTDRDEQYF. V usage is TRBV11-1 and J usage is TRBJ2-7; 8 bases align to TRBD1. The junction had 2 bases not matched to a gene; V was cut back by 5 bases and J by 5 bases. CDR1 and CDR2 (germline): SGHAT, FQDESV (reference sequence). The CDR3 has 12 residues.